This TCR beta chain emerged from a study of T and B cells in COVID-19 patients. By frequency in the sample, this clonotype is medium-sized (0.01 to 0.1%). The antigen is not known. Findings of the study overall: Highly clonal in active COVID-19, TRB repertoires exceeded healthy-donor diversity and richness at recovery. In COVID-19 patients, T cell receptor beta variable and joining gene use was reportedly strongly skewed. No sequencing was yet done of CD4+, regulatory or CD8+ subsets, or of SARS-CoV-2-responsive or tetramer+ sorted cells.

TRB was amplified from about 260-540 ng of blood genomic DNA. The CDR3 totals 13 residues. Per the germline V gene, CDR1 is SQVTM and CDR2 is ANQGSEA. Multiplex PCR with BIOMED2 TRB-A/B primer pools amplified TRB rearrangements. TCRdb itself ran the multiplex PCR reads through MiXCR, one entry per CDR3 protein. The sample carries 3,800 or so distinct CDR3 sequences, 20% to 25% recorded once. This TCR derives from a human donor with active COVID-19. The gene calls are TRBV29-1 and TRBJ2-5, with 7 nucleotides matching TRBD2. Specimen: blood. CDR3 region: CSPLLAGERTQYF. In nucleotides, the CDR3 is TGCAGTCCCCTCCTGGCGGGAGAAAGGACCCAGTACTTC.